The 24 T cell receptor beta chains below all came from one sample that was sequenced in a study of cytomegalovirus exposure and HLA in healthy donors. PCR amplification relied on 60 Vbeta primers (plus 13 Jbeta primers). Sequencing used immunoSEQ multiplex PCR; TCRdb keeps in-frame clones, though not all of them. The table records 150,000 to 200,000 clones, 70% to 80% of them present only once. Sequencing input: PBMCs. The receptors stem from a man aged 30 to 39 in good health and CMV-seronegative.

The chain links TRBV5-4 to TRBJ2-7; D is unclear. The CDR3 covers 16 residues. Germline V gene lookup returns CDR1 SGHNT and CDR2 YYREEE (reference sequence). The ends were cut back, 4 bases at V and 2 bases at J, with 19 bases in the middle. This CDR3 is CASSPSAISLAYEQYF. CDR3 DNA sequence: TGTGCCAGCAGCCCGTCAGCGATATCCCTAGCCTACGAGCAGTACTTC.

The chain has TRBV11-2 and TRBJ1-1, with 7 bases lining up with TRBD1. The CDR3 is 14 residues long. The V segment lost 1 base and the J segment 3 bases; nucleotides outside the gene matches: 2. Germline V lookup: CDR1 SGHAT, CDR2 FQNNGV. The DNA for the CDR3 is TGTGCCAGCAGCTTAGCGACAGGGTACACTGAAGCTTTCTTT. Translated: CASSLATGYTEAFF.

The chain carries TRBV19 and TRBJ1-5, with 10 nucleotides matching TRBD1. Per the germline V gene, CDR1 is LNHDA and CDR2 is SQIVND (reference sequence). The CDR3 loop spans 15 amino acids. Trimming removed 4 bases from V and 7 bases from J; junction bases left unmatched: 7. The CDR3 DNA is TGTGCCAGTAGTAGGGGACAGGGGACGGGACAGCCCCAGCATTTT. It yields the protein CASSRGQGTGQPQHF.

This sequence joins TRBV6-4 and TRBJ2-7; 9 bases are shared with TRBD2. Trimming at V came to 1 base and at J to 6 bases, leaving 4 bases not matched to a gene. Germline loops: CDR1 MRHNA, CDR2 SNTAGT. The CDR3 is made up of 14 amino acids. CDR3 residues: CASSDFGGRGEQYF. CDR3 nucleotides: TGTGCCAGCAGTGACTTTGGCGGGAGGGGCGAGCAGTACTTC.

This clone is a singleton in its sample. The CDR3 bases are TGCAGCGTTCTACCTATAGGTAGCGGAGGCTACGAGCAGTACTTC. Protein sequence: CSVLPIGSGGYEQYF. The chain links TRBV29-1 to TRBJ2-7; tentatively, D is TRBD2 (6 bases). The germline V gene encodes CDR1 SQVTM and CDR2 ANQGSEA. The CDR3 spans 15 residues. With 5 bases removed from V and 3 bases from J, the gap between germline ends came to 20 bases.

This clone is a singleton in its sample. CDR3 sequence: CASSYSKWTQEQYF. The CDR3 bases are TGTGCCAGCAGTTACTCGAAATGGACACAAGAGCAGTACTTC. This chain connects TRBV6-5 to TRBJ2-7, with D maybe TRBD1 (5 bases). The CDR3 has 14 amino acids. Looked up from germline, CDR1 is MNHEY and CDR2 is SVGAGI. V lost 0 bases and J lost 7, with 13 bases in between.

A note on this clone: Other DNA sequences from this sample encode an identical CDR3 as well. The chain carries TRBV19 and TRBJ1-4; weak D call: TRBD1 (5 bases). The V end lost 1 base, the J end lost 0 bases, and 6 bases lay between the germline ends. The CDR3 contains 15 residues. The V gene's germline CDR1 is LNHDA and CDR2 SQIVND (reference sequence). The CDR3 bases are TGTGCCAGTAGTATAGCGGGGGCAACTAATGAAAAACTGTTTTTT. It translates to CASSIAGATNEKLFF.

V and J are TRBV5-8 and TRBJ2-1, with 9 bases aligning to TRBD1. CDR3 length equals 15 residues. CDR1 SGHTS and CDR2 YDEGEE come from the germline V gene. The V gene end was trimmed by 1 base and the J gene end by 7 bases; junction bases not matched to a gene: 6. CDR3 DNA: TGTGCCAGCAGCTTGCGTACCGGGACAGGGAATGAGCAGTTCTTC. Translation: CASSLRTGTGNEQFF.

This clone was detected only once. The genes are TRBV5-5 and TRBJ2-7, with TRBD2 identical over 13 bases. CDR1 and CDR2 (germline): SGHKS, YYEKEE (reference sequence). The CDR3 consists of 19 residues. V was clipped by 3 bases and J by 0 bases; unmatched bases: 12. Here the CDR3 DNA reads TGTGCCAGCAGCTCATTTTTGGCGACTAGCGGGAGGCTCTCCTACGAGCAGTACTTC. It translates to CASSSFLATSGRLSYEQYF.

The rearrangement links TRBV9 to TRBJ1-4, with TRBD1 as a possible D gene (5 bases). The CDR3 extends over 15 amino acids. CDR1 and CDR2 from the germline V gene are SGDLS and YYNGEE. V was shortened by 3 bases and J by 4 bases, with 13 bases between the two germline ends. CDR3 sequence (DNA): TGTGCCAGCAGCGCTCAGGGAACCGGTAATGAAAAACTGTTTTTT. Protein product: CASSAQGTGNEKLFF.

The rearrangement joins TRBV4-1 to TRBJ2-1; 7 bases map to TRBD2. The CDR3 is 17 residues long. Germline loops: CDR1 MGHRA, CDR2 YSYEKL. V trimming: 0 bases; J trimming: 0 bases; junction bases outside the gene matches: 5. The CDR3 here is CASSQDRGTNSYNEQFF. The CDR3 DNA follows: TGCGCCAGCAGCCAAGATCGTGGGACTAACTCCTACAATGAGCAGTTCTTC.

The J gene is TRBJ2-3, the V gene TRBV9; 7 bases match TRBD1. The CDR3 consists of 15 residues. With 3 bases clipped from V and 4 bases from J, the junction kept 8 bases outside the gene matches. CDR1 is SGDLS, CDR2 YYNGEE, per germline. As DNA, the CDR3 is TGTGCCAGCAGCGCCAGGGGGAGAATCGCAGATACGCAGTATTTT. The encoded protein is CASSARGRIADTQYF.

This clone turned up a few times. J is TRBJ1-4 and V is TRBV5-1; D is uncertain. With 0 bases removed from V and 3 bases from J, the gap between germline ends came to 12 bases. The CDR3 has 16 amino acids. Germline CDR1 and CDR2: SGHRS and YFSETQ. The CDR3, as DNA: TGCGCCAGCAGCTTGGGTTCGGTAACCCCTAATGAAAAACTGTTTTTT. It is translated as CASSLGSVTPNEKLFF.

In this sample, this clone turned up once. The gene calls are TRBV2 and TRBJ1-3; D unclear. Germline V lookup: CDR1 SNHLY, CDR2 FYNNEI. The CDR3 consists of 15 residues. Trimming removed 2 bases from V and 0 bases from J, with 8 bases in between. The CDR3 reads CASSEFWPSGNTIYF. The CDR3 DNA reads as TGTGCCAGCAGTGAATTCTGGCCCTCTGGAAACACCATATATTTT. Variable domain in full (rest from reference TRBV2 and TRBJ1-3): EPEVTQTPSHQVTQMGQEVILRCVPISNHLYFYWYRQILGQKVEFLVSFYNNEISEKSEIFDDQFSVERPDGSNFTLKIRSTKLEDSAMYFCASSEFWPSGNTIYFGEGSWLTVV.

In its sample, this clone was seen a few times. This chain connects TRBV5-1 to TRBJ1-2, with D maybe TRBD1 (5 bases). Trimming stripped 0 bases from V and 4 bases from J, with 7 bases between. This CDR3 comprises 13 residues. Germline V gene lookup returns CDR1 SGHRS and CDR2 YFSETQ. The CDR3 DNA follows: TGCGCCAGCAGCTTGGGACAGACCTATGGCTACACCTTC. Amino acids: CASSLGQTYGYTF.

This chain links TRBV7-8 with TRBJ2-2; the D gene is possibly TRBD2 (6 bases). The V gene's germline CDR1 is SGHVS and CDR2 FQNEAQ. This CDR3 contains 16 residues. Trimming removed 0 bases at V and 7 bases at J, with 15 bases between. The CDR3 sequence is CASSLAATGGNGELFF. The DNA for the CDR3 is TGTGCCAGCAGCTTAGCCGCGACTGGGGGGAACGGGGAGCTGTTTTTT.

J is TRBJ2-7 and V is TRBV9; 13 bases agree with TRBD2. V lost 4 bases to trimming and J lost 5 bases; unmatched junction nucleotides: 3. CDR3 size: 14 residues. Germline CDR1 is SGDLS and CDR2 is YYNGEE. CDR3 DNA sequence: TGTGCCAGCAGCCCAGGGACTAGCGGGAACGAGCAGTACTTC. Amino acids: CASSPGTSGNEQYF.

The CDR3: CASSYLPGQGGYTF. CDR3 nucleotides: TGTGCCAGCAGTTACTTGCCCGGACAGGGCGGCTACACCTTC. The chain links TRBV6-5 to TRBJ1-2; 8 positions match TRBD1. There are 14 residues in the CDR3. The germline V gene encodes CDR1 MNHEY and CDR2 SVGAGI. V gave up 1 base and J gave up 8 bases; unmatched junction bases: 6.

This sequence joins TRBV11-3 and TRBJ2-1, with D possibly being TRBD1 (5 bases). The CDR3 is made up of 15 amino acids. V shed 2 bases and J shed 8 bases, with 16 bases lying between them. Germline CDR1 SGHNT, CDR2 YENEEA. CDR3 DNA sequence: TGTGCCAGCAGCTTACGAGACAGTGCGGTCCATGAGCAGTTCTTC. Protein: CASSLRDSAVHEQFF.

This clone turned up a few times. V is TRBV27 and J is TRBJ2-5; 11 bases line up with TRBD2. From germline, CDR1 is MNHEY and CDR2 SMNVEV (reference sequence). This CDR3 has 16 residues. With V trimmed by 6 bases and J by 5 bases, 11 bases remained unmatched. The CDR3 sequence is CASRTFSGRVGETQYF. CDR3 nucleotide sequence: TGTGCCAGCAGGACCTTTAGCGGGAGGGTGGGTGAGACCCAGTACTTC.

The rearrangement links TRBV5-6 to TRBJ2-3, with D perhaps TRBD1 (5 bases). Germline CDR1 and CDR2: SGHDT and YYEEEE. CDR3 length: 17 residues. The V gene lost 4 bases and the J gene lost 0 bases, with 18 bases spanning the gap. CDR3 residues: CASSAQGLLGSTDTQYF. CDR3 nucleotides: TGTGCCAGCAGCGCCCAGGGTTTACTCGGGAGCACAGATACGCAGTATTTT.

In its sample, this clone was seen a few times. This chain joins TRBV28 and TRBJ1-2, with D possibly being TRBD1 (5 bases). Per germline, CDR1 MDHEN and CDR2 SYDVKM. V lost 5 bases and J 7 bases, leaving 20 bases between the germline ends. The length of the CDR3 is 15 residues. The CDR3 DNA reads TGTGCCAGCAGTCCACGAAGGAGGGGAGAGTTTGGCTACACCTTC. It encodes CASSPRRRGEFGYTF.

This CDR3 is CASSLGTRDLQETQYF. The CDR3, as DNA: TGTGCCAGCAGCTTAGGGACGCGGGACCTACAAGAGACCCAGTACTTC. V usage is TRBV11-2 and J usage is TRBJ2-5, with D maybe TRBD2 (6 bases). V was shortened by 1 base and J by 2 bases, with 14 bases between the two germline ends. This CDR3 spans 16 amino acids. Per germline, CDR1 SGHAT and CDR2 FQNNGV.

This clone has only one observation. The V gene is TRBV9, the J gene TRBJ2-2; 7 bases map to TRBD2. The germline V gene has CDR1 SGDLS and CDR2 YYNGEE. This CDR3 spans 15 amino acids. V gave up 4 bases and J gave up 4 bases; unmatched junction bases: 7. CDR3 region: CASSLTGGITGELFF. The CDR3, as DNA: TGTGCCAGCAGCTTAACGGGAGGTATCACCGGGGAGCTGTTTTTT.